The rows below give T cell receptor beta chains drawn from one sample of a study of blood T cell repertoires in COVID-19. Sequencing used immunoSEQ multiplex PCR; TCRdb keeps in-frame clones, though not all of them. There are approximately 200,000 clones in the sample; approximately 83% occur only once, and 11% lies in the top ten. The specimen sequenced was peripheral blood. These TCRs come from a human donor with active or convalescent COVID-19. The donor label of this sample is uncertain. CDR3s include the opening cysteine and the closing phenylalanine or tryptophan. D genes are given only for firm matches. Some rows have no size entry. The others give once, few or many, or a class for an expanded clone.

clone_size	d_call	j_call	v_call	cdr3_aa	cdr3_nt
NA	NA	TRBJ2-7	TRBV24-1	CATSPAGLPYEQYF	TGTGCCACCAGTCCCGCAGGACTTCCCTACGAGCAGTACTTC
NA	NA	TRBJ2-3	TRBV2	CASSERLSSTDTQYF	TGTGCCAGCAGTGAACGTCTTTCCAGCACAGATACGCAGTATTTT
NA	NA	TRBJ2-3	TRBV28	CASQDGDTQYF	TGTGCCTCACAAGATGGAGATACGCAGTATTTT
NA	TRBD1	TRBJ1-2	TRBV6-5	CASSPGDRVNYGYTF	TGTGCCAGCAGTCCAGGGGACAGGGTGAACTATGGCTACACCTTC
NA	NA	TRBJ1-1	TRBV3-1/TRBV3-2	CASSQTDSWVNTEAFF	TGTGCCAGCAGCCAAACGGACAGTTGGGTGAACACTGAAGCTTTCTTT
NA	TRBD1	TRBJ2-1	TRBV19	CASRQGVSYNEQFF	TGTGCCAGTAGGCAGGGGGTCTCCTACAATGAGCAGTTCTTC
NA	TRBD1	TRBJ1-6	TRBV29-1	CSVATGGSPLHF	TGCAGCGTTGCAACAGGGGGTTCACCCCTCCACTTT
NA	NA	TRBJ1-6	TRBV7-9	CASSLPGQNSPLHF	TGTGCCAGCAGCTTACCGGGACAAAATTCACCCCTCCACTTT
NA	TRBD2	TRBJ2-1	TRBV4-1	CASSQGWAGLVNEQFF	TGCGCCAGCAGCCAAGGTTGGGCGGGACTAGTCAATGAGCAGTTCTTC
NA	TRBD2	TRBJ2-7	TRBV11-3	CASSLWAAGGPYEQYF	TGTGCCAGCAGCTTATGGGCAGCGGGAGGCCCCTACGAGCAGTACTTC
NA	TRBD1	TRBJ1-2	TRBV30	CAWSPGQYQGYTF	TGTGCCTGGAGCCCGGGACAGTACCAAGGCTACACCTTC
NA	NA	TRBJ1-2	TRBV5-6	CASNEGSYMGYTF	TGTGCCTCTAACGAGGGTAGCTACATGGGCTACACCTTC
NA	TRBD2	TRBJ2-7	TRBV6-5	CASSYGGGGYEQYF	TGTGCCAGCAGTTACGGTGGCGGGGGCTACGAGCAGTACTTC
NA	TRBD1	TRBJ2-7	TRBV10-3	CAIGAGQGPNEQYF	TGTGCCATCGGTGCGGGACAGGGTCCCAACGAGCAGTACTTC
NA	TRBD2	TRBJ2-7	TRBV6-5	CASSSATSGRNEQYF	TGTGCCAGCAGTTCCGCGACTAGCGGGAGGAACGAGCAGTACTTC
NA	NA	TRBJ1-5	TRBV19	CASNLPAGATNQPQHF	TGTGCCAGTAATCTCCCGGCAGGGGCCACCAATCAGCCCCAGCATTTT
once	TRBD1	TRBJ1-2	TRBV9	CASSATLQGADGYTF	TGTGCCAGCAGCGCCACCCTACAGGGGGCAGATGGCTACACCTTC
NA	NA	TRBJ2-5	TRBV6-1	CASSEQDYQETQYF	TGTGCCAGCAGTGAACAGGACTATCAAGAGACCCAGTACTTC
NA	TRBD2	TRBJ2-1	TRBV2	CASTSQAGGYNEQFF	TGTGCCAGCACCTCTCAGGCGGGAGGGTACAATGAGCAGTTCTTC
NA	TRBD2	TRBJ2-3	TRBV24-1	CATSDSLAGGPASTDTQYF	TGTGCCACCAGTGATTCACTAGCGGGAGGGCCGGCCAGCACAGATACGCAGTATTTT
NA	NA	TRBJ1-5	TRBV10-2	CASSGGGGQPQHF	TGCGCCAGCAGTGGGGGCGGGGGTCAGCCCCAGCATTTT
NA	NA	TRBJ2-3	TRBV24-1	CATSDTRTNTDTQYF	TGTGCCACCAGTGATACGCGGACAAACACAGATACGCAGTATTTT
NA	NA	TRBJ1-1	TRBV5-1	CASSLVGMNTEAFF	TGCGCCAGCAGCTTGGTCGGGATGAACACTGAAGCTTTCTTT
NA	NA	TRBJ1-6	TRBV10-2	CASRLDRRNSPLHF	TGCGCCAGCAGACTAGACAGGCGTAATTCACCCCTCCACTTT
NA	TRBD2	TRBJ2-7	TRBV2	CASSLRAGGNEQYF	TGTGCCAGCAGTCTAAGAGCGGGAGGTAACGAGCAGTACTTC
NA	TRBD2	TRBJ2-3	TRBV5-6	CASSLKIRVAGATTDTQYF	TGTGCCAGCAGCTTGAAAATAAGGGTAGCGGGGGCCACCACAGATACGCAGTATTTT
few	TRBD1	TRBJ2-7	TRBV5-5	CASSLELRDSHYEQYF	TGTGCCAGCAGCTTGGAACTCCGGGACAGTCACTACGAGCAGTACTTC
NA	TRBD2	TRBJ2-4	TRBV11-3	CASSSGTSGRRNIQYF	TGTGCCAGCAGCTCCGGGACTAGCGGGAGGAGGAACATTCAGTACTTC
NA	TRBD1	TRBJ1-5	TRBV4-1	CASSQGQGREPQHF	TGCGCCAGCAGCCAAGGACAGGGGCGGGAGCCCCAGCATTTT
NA	TRBD1	TRBJ2-1	TRBV5-1	CASSPGQGRNNEQFF	TGCGCCAGCAGCCCCGGACAGGGGAGAAACAATGAGCAGTTCTTC
NA	NA	TRBJ1-2	TRBV7-2	CASSLAAGNYGYTF	TGTGCCAGCAGCCTAGCGGCAGGGAACTATGGCTACACCTTC
NA	NA	TRBJ1-1	TRBV18	CASSPPLLATEAFF	TGTGCCAGCTCACCACCACTGCTAGCTACTGAAGCTTTCTTT
NA	TRBD1	TRBJ1-1	TRBV6-5	CATKTGFGGTEAFF	TGTGCCACCAAGACAGGGTTTGGGGGCACTGAAGCTTTCTTT
NA	TRBD1	TRBJ2-7	TRBV7-3	CASSPEGASYEQYF	TGTGCCAGCAGCCCCGAGGGGGCCTCCTACGAGCAGTACTTC
NA	TRBD2	TRBJ2-5	TRBV5-6	CASSPSVSGREETQYF	TGTGCCAGCAGCCCATCAGTTAGCGGGAGAGAAGAGACCCAGTACTTC
NA	TRBD1	TRBJ2-7	TRBV6-2/TRBV6-3	CASSHAGTGISYEQYF	TGTGCCAGCAGTCACGCCGGGACAGGGATTTCCTACGAGCAGTACTTC
NA	NA	TRBJ1-5	TRBV4-1	CASSQQAGTRTYSNQPQHF	TGCGCCAGCAGCCAACAGGCGGGGACTCGGACTTATAGCAATCAGCCCCAGCATTTT
NA	NA	TRBJ2-1	TRBV7-8	CASRHISGSSYNEQFF	TGTGCCAGCAGACACATTAGCGGCAGCTCCTACAATGAGCAGTTCTTC
few	NA	TRBJ1-5	TRBV21-1	CASSRWTALKGRPGAANQPQHF	TGTGCCAGCAGCAGGTGGACAGCTCTAAAAGGGCGCCCCGGGGCGGCTAATCAGCCCCAGCATTTT
NA	TRBD2	TRBJ2-1	TRBV5-6	CASSPQVAGGSNEQFF	TGTGCCAGCAGCCCTCAAGTAGCGGGAGGTTCGAATGAGCAGTTCTTC
NA	TRBD1	TRBJ1-6	TRBV12-5	CASGPGTVNSPLHF	TGTGCTAGTGGTCCCGGGACAGTTAATTCACCCCTCCACTTT
few	NA	TRBJ2-6	TRBV7-9	CASSLARPGVGGANVLTF	TGTGCCAGCAGCTTAGCGCGGCCAGGGGTAGGTGGGGCCAACGTCCTGACTTTC
NA	TRBD2	TRBJ2-3	TRBV27	CASSSQGGTSGRKRTDTQYF	TGTGCCAGCAGTTCCCAAGGGGGGACTAGCGGGAGGAAGCGCACAGATACGCAGTATTTT
NA	NA	TRBJ1-2	TRBV10-3	CAISESVRGDYGYTF	TGTGCCATCAGTGAGTCGGTAAGGGGCGACTATGGCTACACCTTC
once	NA	TRBJ1-2	TRBV3-1/TRBV3-2	CASSQPLRGTNYGYTF	TGTGCCAGCAGCCAACCCTTGCGAGGGACTAACTATGGCTACACCTTC
NA	NA	TRBJ1-4	TRBV7-2	CASSLGGGGNEKLFF	TGTGCCAGCAGCTTAGGAGGCGGGGGTAATGAAAAACTGTTTTTT
NA	NA	TRBJ2-2	TRBV19	CASSIGGIYTGELFF	TGTGCCAGTAGTATAGGTGGCATTTACACCGGGGAGCTGTTTTTT
NA	NA	TRBJ2-5	TRBV9	CASSDSNQETQYF	TGTGCCAGCAGCGACAGCAACCAAGAGACCCAGTACTTC
NA	NA	TRBJ2-7	TRBV11-3	CASSLSVVLNEQYF	TGTGCCAGCAGCTTGTCGGTGGTTCTTAACGAGCAGTACTTC
NA	TRBD2	TRBJ2-2	TRBV7-2	CASPPSGGENTGELFF	TGTGCCAGCCCGCCCAGCGGGGGGGAAAACACCGGGGAGCTGTTTTTT
NA	NA	TRBJ2-2	TRBV7-9	CASSWWEANTGELFF	TGTGCCAGCAGCTGGTGGGAGGCGAACACCGGGGAGCTGTTTTTT
NA	TRBD2	TRBJ2-7	TRBV18	CASSPTTSGRARDYEQYF	TGTGCCAGCTCACCGACGACTAGCGGGAGGGCGAGGGACTACGAGCAGTACTTC
NA	TRBD2	TRBJ2-1	TRBV11-3	CASSPGLAGGFYNEQFF	TGTGCCAGCAGCCCGGGACTAGCGGGAGGGTTCTACAATGAGCAGTTCTTC
NA	TRBD1	TRBJ1-2	TRBV7-2	CASSSRQGVVNYGYTF	TGTGCCAGCAGCTCGAGACAGGGGGTAGTTAACTATGGCTACACCTTC
NA	NA	TRBJ1-3	TRBV4-2	CASSQGAGSGNTIYF	TGTGCCAGCAGCCAAGGGGCAGGCTCTGGAAACACCATATATTTT
NA	NA	TRBJ1-1	TRBV24-1	CATSDKDSPGTEAFF	TGTGCCACCAGTGATAAGGACAGCCCAGGAACTGAAGCTTTCTTT